The subject of this entry is one T cell receptor (beta chain). Its antigen is undetermined. The sample belongs to a study of T cell responses to AZD1222 COVID-19 vaccine. Findings of the study overall: The reported proportion of spike-specific TCRs targeting unmutated variant regions was nearly half. Repertoires were obtained solely post-peak T cell response. Compared with day 0, the breadth and depth of the Spike-specific TCR repertoire rose significantly after two doses of AZD1222. Seropositivity was recorded at baseline in only a handful of AZD1222 recipients.

Produced via immunoSEQ multiplex PCR; TCRdb's table is partial and in-frame only. The sample consists of 120,000 to 150,000 clones, under 95% of them appearing once. J lost 7 bases, V lost 7 bases, and 7 bases had no gene match. The CDR3 loop spans 14 amino acids. Germline CDR1 and CDR2: SGHAT and FQNNGV. The gene calls are TRBV11-2 and TRBJ2-1, with 10 bases fitting TRBD1. The sample was peripheral blood, taken on day 0 of AZD1222 vaccination. This receptor was identified in an adult in good health. The CDR3 region is CASTRDRGGNEQFF. CDR3 DNA sequence: TGTGCCAGCACCCGGGACAGGGGAGGAAATGAGCAGTTCTTC.